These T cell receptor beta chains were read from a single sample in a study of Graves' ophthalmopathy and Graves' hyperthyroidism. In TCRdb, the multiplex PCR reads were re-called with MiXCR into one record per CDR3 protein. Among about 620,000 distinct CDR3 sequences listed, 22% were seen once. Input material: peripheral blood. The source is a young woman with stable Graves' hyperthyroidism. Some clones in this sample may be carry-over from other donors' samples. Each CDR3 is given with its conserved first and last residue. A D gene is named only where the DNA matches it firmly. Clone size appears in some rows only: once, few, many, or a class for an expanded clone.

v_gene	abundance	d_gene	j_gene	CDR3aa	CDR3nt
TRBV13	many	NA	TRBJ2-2	CASSFYTGELFF	TGTGCCAGCAGCTTTTACACCGGGGAGCTGTTTTTT
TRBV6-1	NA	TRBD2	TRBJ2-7	CASSDPGLAGDWQYF	TGTGCCAGCAGTGACCCGGGTCTAGCGGGGGATTGGCAGTACTTC
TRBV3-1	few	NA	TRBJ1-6	CASSPLNTHNSPLHF	TGTGCCAGCAGCCCCCTGAACACCCATAATTCACCCCTCCACTTT
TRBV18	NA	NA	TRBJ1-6	CASSPPKDSPLHF	TGTGCCAGCTCACCACCGAAGGATTCACCCCTCCACTTT
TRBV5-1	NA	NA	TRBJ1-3	CASSLEDLGGNTIYF	TGCGCCAGCAGCTTGGAGGACTTGGGAGGAAACACCATATATTTT
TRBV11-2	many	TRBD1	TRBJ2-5	CASSPWTGAIQETQYF	TGTGCCAGCAGCCCATGGACAGGAGCTATCCAAGAGACCCAGTACTTC
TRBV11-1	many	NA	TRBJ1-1	CASSRRRVNTEAFF	TGTGCCAGCAGCCGGAGAAGGGTGAACACTGAAGCTTTCTTT
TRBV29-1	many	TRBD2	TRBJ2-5	CSVGPGLAGLETQYF	TGCAGCGTTGGGCCGGGCCTAGCGGGGTTAGAGACCCAGTACTTC
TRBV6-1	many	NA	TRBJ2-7	CASSPSSGLGNYEQYF	TGTGCCAGCAGCCCTTCGAGCGGGTTGGGGAACTACGAGCAGTACTTC
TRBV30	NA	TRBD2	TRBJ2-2	CAWSVSGRRTGELFF	TGTGCCTGGAGTGTAAGCGGGAGACGGACCGGGGAGCTGTTTTTT
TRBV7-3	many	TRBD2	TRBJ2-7	CASSLEGGSAYEQYF	TGTGCCAGCAGCTTAGAGGGCGGGAGCGCCTACGAGCAGTACTTC
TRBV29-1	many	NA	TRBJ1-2	CSVERTYNYGYTF	TGCAGCGTTGAAAGGACATACAACTATGGCTACACCTTC
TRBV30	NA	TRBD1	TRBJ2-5	CAWSGGQGWETQYF	TGTGCCTGGAGTGGGGGACAGGGGTGGGAGACCCAGTACTTC
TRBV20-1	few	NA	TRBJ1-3	CSARDLRSSGNTIYF	TGCAGTGCTAGAGATCTGAGGAGCTCTGGAAACACCATATATTTT
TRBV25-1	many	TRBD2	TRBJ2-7	CASSTSGSIYEQYF	TGTGCCAGCTCAACTAGCGGGAGTATCTACGAGCAGTACTTC
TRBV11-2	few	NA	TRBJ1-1	CASSLRAHTEAFF	TGTGCCAGCAGCTTGCGGGCCCACACTGAAGCTTTCTTT
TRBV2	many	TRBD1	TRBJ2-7	CASNPHQDRGLSDEQYF	TGTGCCAGCAACCCTCATCAAGACAGGGGTCTCTCAGACGAGCAGTACTTC
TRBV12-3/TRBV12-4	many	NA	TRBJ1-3	CASSFTPNSGNTIYF	TGTGCCAGCAGTTTCACCCCTAACTCTGGAAACACCATATATTTT
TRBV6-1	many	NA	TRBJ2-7	CASRAPFAGTYEQYF	TGTGCCAGCAGGGCTCCTTTTGCAGGGACCTACGAGCAGTACTTC
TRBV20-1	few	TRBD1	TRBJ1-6	CSARVGGQVNSPLHF	TGCAGTGCTAGAGTGGGGGGACAGGTTAATTCACCCCTCCACTTT
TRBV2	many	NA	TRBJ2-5	CASSGRGAQETQYF	TGTGCCAGCAGCGGACGGGGGGCCCAAGAGACCCAGTACTTC
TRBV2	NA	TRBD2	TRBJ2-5	CASKPATSGEETQYF	TGTGCCAGCAAACCTGCGACTAGCGGGGAAGAGACCCAGTACTTC
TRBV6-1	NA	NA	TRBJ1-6	CASSDGVWGSPLHF	TGTGCCAGCAGTGATGGGGTGTGGGGCTCACCCCTCCACTTT
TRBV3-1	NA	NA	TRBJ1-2	CASSNRDPGYTF	TGTGCCAGCAGCAACAGGGATCCTGGCTACACCTTC
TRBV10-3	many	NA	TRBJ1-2	CAISELASRDNYGYTF	TGTGCCATCAGTGAGTTGGCGTCACGCGATAACTATGGCTACACCTTC
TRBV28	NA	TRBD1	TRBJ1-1	CASSSPNQGGVGYTEAFF	TGTGCCAGCAGCTCGCCGAACCAGGGGGGCGTGGGGTACACTGAAGCTTTCTTT
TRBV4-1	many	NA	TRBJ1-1	CASSQGKRGTEAFF	TGCGCCAGCAGCCAGGGAAAGCGGGGCACTGAAGCTTTCTTT
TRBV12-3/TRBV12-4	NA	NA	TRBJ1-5	CASSLQRQAAYSNQPQHF	TGTGCCAGCAGTTTACAAAGACAGGCGGCGTATAGCAATCAGCCCCAGCATTTT
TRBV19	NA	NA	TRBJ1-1	CASCRGNTEAFF	TGTGCCAGTTGCCGGGGGAACACTGAAGCTTTCTTT
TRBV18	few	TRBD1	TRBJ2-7	CASSTGQNSYEQYF	TGTGCCAGCTCAACGGGACAGAACTCCTACGAGCAGTACTTC
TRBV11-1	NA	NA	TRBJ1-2	CASSSLLAEGPYYGYTF	TGTGCCAGCAGCTCCCTCCTCGCGGAGGGGCCTTACTATGGCTACACCTTC
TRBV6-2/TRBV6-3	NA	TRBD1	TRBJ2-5	CASTFGQVQETQYF	TGTGCCAGCACCTTCGGACAGGTCCAAGAGACCCAGTACTTC
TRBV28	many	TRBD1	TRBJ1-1	CASSNGPHRGRENTEAFF	TGTGCCAGCAGCAACGGACCTCACAGGGGGCGCGAGAACACTGAAGCTTTCTTT
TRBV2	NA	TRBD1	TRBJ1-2	CASASGGTGPWGYTF	TGTGCCAGCGCTTCCGGTGGGACAGGACCTTGGGGCTACACCTTC
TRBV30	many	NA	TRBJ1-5	CAWSVTVGQPQHF	TGTGCCTGGAGTGTGACAGTAGGTCAGCCCCAGCATTTT
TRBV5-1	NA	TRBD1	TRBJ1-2	CASSEGTGRNYGYTF	TGCGCCAGCAGCGAGGGGACAGGGCGGAACTATGGCTACACCTTC
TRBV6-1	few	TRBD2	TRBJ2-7	CASSETGTNSYEQYF	TGTGCCAGCAGTGAAACCGGGACTAACTCCTACGAGCAGTACTTC
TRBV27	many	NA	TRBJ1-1	CASSLSWGVEAFF	TGTGCCAGCAGCCTCTCTTGGGGGGTTGAAGCTTTCTTT
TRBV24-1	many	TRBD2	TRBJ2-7	CATSDGGAYEQYF	TGTGCCACCAGTGATGGGGGGGCCTACGAGCAGTACTTC
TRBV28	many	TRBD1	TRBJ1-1	CASSIGRGRVRLKDSEAFF	TGTGCCAGCAGTATCGGGAGGGGGCGTGTTAGGTTGAAGGACAGTGAAGCTTTCTTT
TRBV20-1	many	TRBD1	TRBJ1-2	CSAPTQGARGYTF	TGCAGTGCGCCGACACAGGGGGCTCGAGGCTACACCTTC
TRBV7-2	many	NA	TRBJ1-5	CASSLAALSNQPQHF	TGTGCCAGCAGCTTAGCGGCCCTTAGCAATCAGCCCCAGCATTTT
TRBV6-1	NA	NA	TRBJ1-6	CASVPGLGSSPLHF	TGTGCCAGCGTGCCTGGGCTCGGGTCTTCACCCCTCCACTTT
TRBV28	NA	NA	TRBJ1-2	CASKRAGDNYGYTF	TGTGCCAGCAAACGGGCGGGAGATAACTATGGCTACACCTTC
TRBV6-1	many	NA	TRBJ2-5	CASSTLGGTQYF	TGTGCCAGCAGTACACTTGGGGGGACCCAGTACTTC
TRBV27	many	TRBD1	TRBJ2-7	CASSSSDRNYEQYF	TGTGCCAGCAGTTCCTCGGACAGGAACTACGAGCAGTACTTC
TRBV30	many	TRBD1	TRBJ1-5	CAWSLPRDRGRQPQHF	TGTGCCTGGAGTCTCCCCCGGGACAGGGGACGTCAGCCCCAGCATTTT
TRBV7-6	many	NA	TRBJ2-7	CASSPRLGSYEQYF	TGTGCCAGCAGCCCCAGACTAGGTTCCTACGAGCAGTACTTC